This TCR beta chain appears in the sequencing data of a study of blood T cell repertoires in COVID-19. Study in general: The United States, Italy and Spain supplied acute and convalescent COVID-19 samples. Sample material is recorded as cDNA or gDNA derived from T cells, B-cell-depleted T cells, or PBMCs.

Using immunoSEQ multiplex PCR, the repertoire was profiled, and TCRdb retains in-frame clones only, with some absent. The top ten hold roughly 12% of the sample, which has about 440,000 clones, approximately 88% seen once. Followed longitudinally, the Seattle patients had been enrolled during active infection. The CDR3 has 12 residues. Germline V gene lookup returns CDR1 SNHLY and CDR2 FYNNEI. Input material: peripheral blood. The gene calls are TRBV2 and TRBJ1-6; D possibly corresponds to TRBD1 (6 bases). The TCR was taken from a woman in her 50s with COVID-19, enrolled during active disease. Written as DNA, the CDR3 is TGTCTGCATGGGGGCAGAAATTCACCCCTCCACTTT. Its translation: CLHGGRNSPLHF.